This entry describes one T cell receptor (beta chain). Its antigen is not yet known. Within one base of it there is no much larger clone, and no base qualities were kept. Naive CD4 T cells, and even more so naive CD8 T cells, were reduced in the patients, while effector memory subpopulations were expanded. Before TCR sequencing, CD3+CD4+ T cells were sorted from fresh PBMCs. After extraction using the QIAamp DNA Blood Mini Kit, genomic DNA was sent off for immunoSEQ repertoire analysis. Multiplex PCR was used to amplify CDR3 regions from a standard amount of genomic DNA template. An Illumina platform was used to sequence the PCR products. In the authors' own workflow: Alignment of sequences was done against a reference, and the V, D and J gene definitions came from IMGT. To get rid of PCR and sequencing errors, closely related sequences were merged using a nearest-neighbor clustering algorithm. V, D and J usage in productive unique and total sequences was analyzed using ImmunoSEQ Analyzer tools and R version 3.6.1. TCRdb limited this immuneACCESS table to in-frame rearrangements with V and J called. A share of clones is missing; checked studies link under half to unresolved V genes, and the rest is unexplained. The V and J calls and clone size were taken over from that table, and D and trimming were inferred from the DNA. The sample table holds about 2,300 clones, of which approximately 86% were seen once. Roughly a fifth of the sample goes to the ten largest clones.

Spanning cysteine to phenylalanine, the CDR3 consists of 14 amino acids. Solely the CDR3 DNA is kept, with 42 bases framed from the first base. Sequences SEHNR (CDR1) and FQNEAQ (CDR2) are obtained from the germline V gene (reference sequence). V and J are trimmed by 4 bases and 2 bases, and the gene matches miss 5 bases of the junction. This entry is derived from a study of immunodeficiency (dated 2019 in TCRdb). A note on the overall study: Repertoire analysis was done to look for VDJ recombination defects and oligoclonality.

Summary of the overall study and its limitations: Between patients and controls, productive entropy and V-J pairing of CD4+ T cells looked similar. Entropy comparisons showed n=3 (open circles) for patients versus healthy controls; a thymic development effect was only suggested as possible. Based on top-100 and total clonotype frequencies, severe oligoclonality showed up in patient CD8+ T cells, whereas patient CD4+ T cells did not show severe oligoclonality.

Material: CD4+ T cells from blood. This chain is built from TRBV7-9 and TRBJ2-7; 7 bases in the junction line up with TRBD1. This sequence was found in a woman under 30 with POLD1 deficiency. CDR3 sequence: CASSSTGTAYEQYF. The DNA is TGTGCCAGCAGCTCAACCGGGACAGCCTACGAGCAGTACTTC. This CDR3, with the reference TRBV7-9 and TRBJ2-7 proteins standing in past its ends, gives the full variable domain DTGVSQNPRHKITKRGQNVTFRCDPISEHNRLYWYRQTLGQGPEFLTYFQNEAQLEKSRLLSDRFSAERPKGSFSTLEIQRTEQGDSAMYLCASSSTGTAYEQYFGPGTRLTVT.